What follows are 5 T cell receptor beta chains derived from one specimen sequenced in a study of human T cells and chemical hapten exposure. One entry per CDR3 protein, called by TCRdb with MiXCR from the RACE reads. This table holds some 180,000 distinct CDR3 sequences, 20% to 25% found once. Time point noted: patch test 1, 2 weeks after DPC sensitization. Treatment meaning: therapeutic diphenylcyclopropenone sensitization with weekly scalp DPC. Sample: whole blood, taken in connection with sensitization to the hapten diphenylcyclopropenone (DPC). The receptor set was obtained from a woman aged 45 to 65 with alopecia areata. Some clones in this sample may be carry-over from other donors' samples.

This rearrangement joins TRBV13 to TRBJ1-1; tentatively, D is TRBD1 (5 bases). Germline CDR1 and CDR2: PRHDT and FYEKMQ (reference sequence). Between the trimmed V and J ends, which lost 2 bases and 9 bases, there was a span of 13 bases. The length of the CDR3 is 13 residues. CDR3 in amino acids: CASSLYGQPQAFF. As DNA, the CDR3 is TGTGCCAGCAGCTTATATGGACAACCCCAAGCTTTCTTT.

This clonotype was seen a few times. DNA of the CDR3: TGCAGCGTTGATGGACAGGGGAGGGACTATGGCTACACCTTC. Residues: CSVDGQGRDYGYTF. V gene TRBV29-1 combines with J gene TRBJ1-2; 9 bases line up with TRBD1. This CDR3 has 14 amino acids. The ends lost 3 bases at V and 3 bases at J; junction bases unmatched: 5. Germline V gives CDR1 SQVTM, CDR2 ANQGSEA.

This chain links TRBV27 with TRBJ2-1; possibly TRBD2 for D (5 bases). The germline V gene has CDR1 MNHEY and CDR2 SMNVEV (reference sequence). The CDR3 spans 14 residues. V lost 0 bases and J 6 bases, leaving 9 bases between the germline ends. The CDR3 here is CASSLSTRFNEQFF. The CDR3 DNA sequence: TGTGCCAGCAGTTTATCAACTAGATTCAATGAGCAGTTCTTC.

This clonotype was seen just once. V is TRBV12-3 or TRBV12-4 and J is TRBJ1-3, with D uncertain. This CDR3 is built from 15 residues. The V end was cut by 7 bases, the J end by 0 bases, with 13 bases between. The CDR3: CASTRVPLSGNTIYF. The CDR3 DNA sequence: TGTGCCAGCACCCGGGTTCCCCTCTCTGGAAACACCATATATTTT.

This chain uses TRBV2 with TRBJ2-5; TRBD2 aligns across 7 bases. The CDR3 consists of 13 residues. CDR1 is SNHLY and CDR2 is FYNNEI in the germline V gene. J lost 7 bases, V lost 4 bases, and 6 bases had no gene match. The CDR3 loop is CASSVGLDGTQYF. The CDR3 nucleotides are TGTGCCAGCAGTGTAGGACTAGATGGGACCCAGTACTTC.